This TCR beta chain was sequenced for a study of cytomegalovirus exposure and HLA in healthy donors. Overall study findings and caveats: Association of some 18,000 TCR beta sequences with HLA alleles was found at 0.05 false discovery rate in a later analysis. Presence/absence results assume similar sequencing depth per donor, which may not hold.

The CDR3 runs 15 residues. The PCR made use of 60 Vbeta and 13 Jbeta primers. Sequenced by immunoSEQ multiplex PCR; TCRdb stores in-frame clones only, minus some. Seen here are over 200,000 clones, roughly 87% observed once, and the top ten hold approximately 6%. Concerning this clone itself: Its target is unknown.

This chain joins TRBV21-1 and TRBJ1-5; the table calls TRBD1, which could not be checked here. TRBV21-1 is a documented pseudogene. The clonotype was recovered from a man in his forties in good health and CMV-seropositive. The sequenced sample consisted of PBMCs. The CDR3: CASSRDRGSHQPQHF. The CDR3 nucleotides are TGTGCCAGCAGCAGGGACAGGGGGAGTCATCAGCCCCAGCATTTT.